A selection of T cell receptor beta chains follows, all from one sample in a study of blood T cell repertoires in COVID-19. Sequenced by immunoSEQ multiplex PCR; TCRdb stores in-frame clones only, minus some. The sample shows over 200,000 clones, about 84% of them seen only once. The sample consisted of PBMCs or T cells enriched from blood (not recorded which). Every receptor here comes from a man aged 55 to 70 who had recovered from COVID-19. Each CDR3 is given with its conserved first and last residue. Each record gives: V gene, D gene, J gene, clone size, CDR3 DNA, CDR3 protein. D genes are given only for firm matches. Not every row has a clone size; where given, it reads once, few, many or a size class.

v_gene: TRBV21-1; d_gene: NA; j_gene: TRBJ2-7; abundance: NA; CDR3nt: TGTGCCAGCAGCTTAAGTCCCACGGACAGGGGGTTTGGAGAGCAGTACTTC; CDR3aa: CASSLSPTDRGFGEQYF
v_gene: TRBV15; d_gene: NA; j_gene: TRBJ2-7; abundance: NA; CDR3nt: TGTGCCACCAGCAGAGATACAGATCCCTCCTACGAGCAGTACTTC; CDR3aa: CATSRDTDPSYEQYF
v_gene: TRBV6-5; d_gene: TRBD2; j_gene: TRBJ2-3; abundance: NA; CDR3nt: TGTGCCAGCAGTCCGGGGGGGCCCTCAGATACGCAGTATTTT; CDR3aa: CASSPGGPSDTQYF
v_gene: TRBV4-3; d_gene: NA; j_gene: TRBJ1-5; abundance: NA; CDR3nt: TGCGCCAGCAGCCAAGGTACAGGGTCTCATCAGCCCCAGCATTTT; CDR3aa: CASSQGTGSHQPQHF
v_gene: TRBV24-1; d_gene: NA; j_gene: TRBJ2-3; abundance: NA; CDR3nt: TGTGCCACCAGTGATACGGAGAAAACTAGCACAGATACGCAGTATTTT; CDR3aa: CATSDTEKTSTDTQYF
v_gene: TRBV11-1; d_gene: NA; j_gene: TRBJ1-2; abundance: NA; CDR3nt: TGTGCCAGCAGCTTAGCCTATCCAAACTATGGCTACACCTTC; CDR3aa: CASSLAYPNYGYTF
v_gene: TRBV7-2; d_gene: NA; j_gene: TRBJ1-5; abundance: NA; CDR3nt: TGTGCCAGCAGCCTCCTCGGGCAGCCCCAGCATTTT; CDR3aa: CASSLLGQPQHF
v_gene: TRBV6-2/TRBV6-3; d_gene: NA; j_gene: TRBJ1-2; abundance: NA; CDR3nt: TGTGCCAGCAGTTCCACTGATAACTATGGCTACACCTTC; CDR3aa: CASSSTDNYGYTF
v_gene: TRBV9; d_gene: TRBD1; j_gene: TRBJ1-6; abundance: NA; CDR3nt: TGTGCCAGCAGCCCCGACCCGGGACAGGCCTATAATTCACCCCTCCACTTT; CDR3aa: CASSPDPGQAYNSPLHF
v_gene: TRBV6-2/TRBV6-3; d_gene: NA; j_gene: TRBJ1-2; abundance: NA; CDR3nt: TGTGCCAGCAGTTACCCCGACAGGAATGGCTACACCTTC; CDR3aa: CASSYPDRNGYTF
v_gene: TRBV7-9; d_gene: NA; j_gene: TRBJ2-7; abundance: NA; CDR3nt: TGTGCCAGCAGCTTAATGACGGACAACTACGAGCAGTACTTC; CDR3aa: CASSLMTDNYEQYF
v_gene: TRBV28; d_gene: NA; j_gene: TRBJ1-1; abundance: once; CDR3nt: TGTGCCAGCAGTCCGTCCAGCAGGGGAGGGACTGAAGCTTTCTTT; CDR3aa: CASSPSSRGGTEAFF
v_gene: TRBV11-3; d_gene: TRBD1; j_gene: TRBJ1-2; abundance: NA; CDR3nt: TGTGCCAGCAGACACGCCGGGACAGGGGGGGAGACCTTC; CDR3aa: CASRHAGTGGETF
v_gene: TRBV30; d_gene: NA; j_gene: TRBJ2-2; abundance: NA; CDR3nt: TGTGCCTTTATGGGCCCCGCGAACACCGGGGAGCTGTTTTTT; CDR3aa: CAFMGPANTGELFF
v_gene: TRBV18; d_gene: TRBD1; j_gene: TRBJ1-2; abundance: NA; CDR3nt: TGTGCCAGCTCACCAACAGGGACAGGAAATGGCTACACCTTC; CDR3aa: CASSPTGTGNGYTF
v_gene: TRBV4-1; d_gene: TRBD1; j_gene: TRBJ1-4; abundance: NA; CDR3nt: TGCGCCAGCAGCAATGGGGGACAGCTTAATGAAAAACTGTTTTTT; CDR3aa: CASSNGGQLNEKLFF
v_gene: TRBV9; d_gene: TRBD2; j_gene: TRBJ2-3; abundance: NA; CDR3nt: TGTGCCAGCAGCGTTTTTGGTCCTAGCGGGACTAGCACAGATACGCAGTATTTT; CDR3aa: CASSVFGPSGTSTDTQYF
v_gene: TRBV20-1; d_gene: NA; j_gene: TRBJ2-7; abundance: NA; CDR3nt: TGCAGTGCTAGTAAACCTGGAGGGTACGAGCAGTACTTC; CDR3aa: CSASKPGGYEQYF
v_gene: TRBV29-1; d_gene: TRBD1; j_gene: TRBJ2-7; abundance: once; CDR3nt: TGCAGCGTTCCGGGGCAGGGGGTCTACGAGCAGTACTTC; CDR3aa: CSVPGQGVYEQYF
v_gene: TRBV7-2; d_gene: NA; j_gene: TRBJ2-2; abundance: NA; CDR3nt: TGTGCCAGCAGCTTTCTTCGGGAGCTGTTTTTT; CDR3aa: CASSFLRELFF
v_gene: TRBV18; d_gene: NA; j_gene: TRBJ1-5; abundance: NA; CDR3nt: TGTGCCAGCTCACCAACTGGACAGCTCAATCAGCCCCAGCATTTT; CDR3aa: CASSPTGQLNQPQHF
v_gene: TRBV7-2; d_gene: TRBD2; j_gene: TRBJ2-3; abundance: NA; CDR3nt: TGTGCCAGCAGCTCTCAGACTAGCGGGGGGGCAGATACGCAGTATTTT; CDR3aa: CASSSQTSGGADTQYF
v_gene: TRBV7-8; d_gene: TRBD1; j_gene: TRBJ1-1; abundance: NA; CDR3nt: TGTGCCAGCAGCAAGACAGGGGAAGGGGCGAACACTGAAGCTTTCTTT; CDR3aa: CASSKTGEGANTEAFF
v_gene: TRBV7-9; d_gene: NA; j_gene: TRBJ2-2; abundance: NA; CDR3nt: TGTGCCAGCAGCTTAAGGACAAGGAACACCGGGGAGCTGTTTTTT; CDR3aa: CASSLRTRNTGELFF
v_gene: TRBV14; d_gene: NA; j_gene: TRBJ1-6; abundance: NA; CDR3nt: TGTGCCAGCAGCCAAGTACAGTCTAATTCACCCCTCCACTTT; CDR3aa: CASSQVQSNSPLHF
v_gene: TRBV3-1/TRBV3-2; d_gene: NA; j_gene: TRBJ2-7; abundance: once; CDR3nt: TGTGCCAGCAGCATCCGGGGCTACGAGCAGTACTTC; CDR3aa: CASSIRGYEQYF
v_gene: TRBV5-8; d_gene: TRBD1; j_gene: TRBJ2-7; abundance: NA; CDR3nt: TGTGCCAGCAGCTTGAAAAGGACAGGGGTGCTCGAGCAGTACTTC; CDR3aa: CASSLKRTGVLEQYF
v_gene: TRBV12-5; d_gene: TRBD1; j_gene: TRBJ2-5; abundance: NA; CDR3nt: TGTGCTAGTGGTAGGGACAGGGGCCGGGAGACCCAGTACTTC; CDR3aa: CASGRDRGRETQYF
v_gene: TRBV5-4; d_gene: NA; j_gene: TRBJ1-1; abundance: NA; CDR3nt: TGTGCCAGCAGCTTGGGTACCAGAAAGTACACTGAAGCTTTCTTT; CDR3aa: CASSLGTRKYTEAFF
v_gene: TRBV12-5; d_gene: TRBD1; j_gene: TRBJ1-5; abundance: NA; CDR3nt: TGTGCTAGTGGTTTGGGACAGGGGGCTGTTGGCAATCAGCCCCAGCATTTT; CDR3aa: CASGLGQGAVGNQPQHF
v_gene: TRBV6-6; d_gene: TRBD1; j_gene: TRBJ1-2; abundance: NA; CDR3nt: TGTGCCAGCAGTCCCCAAGGGGCAAGAGGACAGGGGGTTTATGGCTACACCTTC; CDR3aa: CASSPQGARGQGVYGYTF
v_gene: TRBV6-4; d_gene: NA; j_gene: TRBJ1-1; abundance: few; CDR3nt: TGTGCCAGCAGTGATAGGAACGACGGGACTGAAGCTTTCTTT; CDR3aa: CASSDRNDGTEAFF
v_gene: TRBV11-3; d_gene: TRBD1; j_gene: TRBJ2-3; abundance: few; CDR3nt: TGTGCCAGCAGCTTAGACAGGGGGTCAGATACGCAGTATTTT; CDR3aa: CASSLDRGSDTQYF
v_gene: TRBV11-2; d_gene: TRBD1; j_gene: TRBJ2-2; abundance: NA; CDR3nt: TGTGCCAGCAGCTTAGGGGTCTACAGGGGGCAGGACACCGGGGAGCTGTTTTTT; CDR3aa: CASSLGVYRGQDTGELFF
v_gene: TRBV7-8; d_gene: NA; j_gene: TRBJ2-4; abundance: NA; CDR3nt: TGTGCCAGCAGCTTAGGCAGGGCAGGGCAAAACATTCAGTACTTC; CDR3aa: CASSLGRAGQNIQYF
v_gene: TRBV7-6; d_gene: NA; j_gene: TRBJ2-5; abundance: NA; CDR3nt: TGTGCCAGCAGCCTACGGGTCCTTCGACAAGAGACCCAGTACTTC; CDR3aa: CASSLRVLRQETQYF
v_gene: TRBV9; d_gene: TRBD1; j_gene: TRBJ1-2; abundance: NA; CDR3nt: TGTGCCAGCAGCGAAGACATGACAGGGACTAACTATGGCTACACCTTC; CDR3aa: CASSEDMTGTNYGYTF
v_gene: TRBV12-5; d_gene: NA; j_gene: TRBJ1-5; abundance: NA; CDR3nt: TGTGCTAGTGGCCCTCGGGAGCCCCAGCATTTT; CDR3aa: CASGPREPQHF
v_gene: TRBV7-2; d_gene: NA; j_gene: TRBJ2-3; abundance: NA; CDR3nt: TGTGCCAGCAGCTTGCAGTCCACAGATACGCAGTATTTT; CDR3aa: CASSLQSTDTQYF
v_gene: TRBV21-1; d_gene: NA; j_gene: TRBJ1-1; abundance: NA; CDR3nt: TGTGCCAGCAGCAAAGCGAACAGGGGGAACACTGAAGCTTTCTTT; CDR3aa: CASSKANRGNTEAFF
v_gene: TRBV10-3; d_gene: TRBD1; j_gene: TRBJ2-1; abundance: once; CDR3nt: TGTGCCATCAGTCACGGACAGGGGGTGGTGGTCCATGAGCAGTTCTTC; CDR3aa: CAISHGQGVVVHEQFF
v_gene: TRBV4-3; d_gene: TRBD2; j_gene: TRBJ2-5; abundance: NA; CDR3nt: TGCGCCAGCAGCTCTAGCGGGGGGGCAGGAGGAGAGACCCAGTACTTC; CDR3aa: CASSSSGGAGGETQYF
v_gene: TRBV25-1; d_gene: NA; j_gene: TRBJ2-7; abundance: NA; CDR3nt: TGTGCCAGCAGTGACCCCACCAGGATGTACTACGAGCAGTACTTC; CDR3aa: CASSDPTRMYYEQYF
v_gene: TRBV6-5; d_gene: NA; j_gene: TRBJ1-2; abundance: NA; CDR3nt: TGTGCCAGCAGTTACGAGCGGGTTAACTATGGCTACACCTTC; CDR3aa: CASSYERVNYGYTF
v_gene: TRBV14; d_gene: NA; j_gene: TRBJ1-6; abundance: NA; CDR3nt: TGTGCCAGCAGCCAAGGAGGGAGTAAAAATTCACCCCTCCACTTT; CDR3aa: CASSQGGSKNSPLHF
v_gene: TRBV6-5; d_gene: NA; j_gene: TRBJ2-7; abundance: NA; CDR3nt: TGTGCCAGCAGGGGACACCAAACACCCTCCTACGAGCAGTACTTC; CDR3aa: CASRGHQTPSYEQYF
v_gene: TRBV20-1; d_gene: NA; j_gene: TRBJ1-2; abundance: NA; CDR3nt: TGCAGTGCTACAGGCTCCGGTGGCTACACCTTC; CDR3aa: CSATGSGGYTF
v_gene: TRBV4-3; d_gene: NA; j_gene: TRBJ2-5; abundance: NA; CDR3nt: TGCGCCAGCAGCCAAGATTCAACACCTCAAGAGACCCAGTACTTC; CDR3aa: CASSQDSTPQETQYF
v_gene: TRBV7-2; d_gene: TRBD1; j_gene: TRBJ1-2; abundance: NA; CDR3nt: TGTGCCAGCTCTCCCCCCGGACAGGCGAACGGTGGCTACACCTTC; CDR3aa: CASSPPGQANGGYTF
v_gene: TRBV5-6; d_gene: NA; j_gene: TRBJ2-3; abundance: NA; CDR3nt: TGTGCCAGCAGTAGTTCAGATACGCAGTATTTT; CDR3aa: CASSSSDTQYF
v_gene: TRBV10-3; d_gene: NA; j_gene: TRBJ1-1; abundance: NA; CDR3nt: TGTGCCATCAGTGAGTCGAACAGAGCCAACACTGAAGCTTTCTTT; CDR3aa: CAISESNRANTEAFF
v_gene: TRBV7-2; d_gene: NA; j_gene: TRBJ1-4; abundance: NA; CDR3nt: TGTGCCAGCAGCGGGGTAGTGGGGGCTAGAGGGGAAAAACTGTTTTTT; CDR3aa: CASSGVVGARGEKLFF
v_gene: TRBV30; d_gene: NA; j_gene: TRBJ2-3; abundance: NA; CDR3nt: TGTGCCTGGAGTGCTACGGATACGCAGTATTTT; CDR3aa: CAWSATDTQYF
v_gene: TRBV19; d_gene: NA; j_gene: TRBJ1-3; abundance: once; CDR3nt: TGTGCCAGTAAACCGCAGGGCTTTGCTGGAAACACCATATATTTT; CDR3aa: CASKPQGFAGNTIYF
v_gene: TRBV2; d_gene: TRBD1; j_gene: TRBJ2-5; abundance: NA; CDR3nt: TGTGCCAGCGGACAGGGTCGAGAGACCCAGTACTTC; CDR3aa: CASGQGRETQYF
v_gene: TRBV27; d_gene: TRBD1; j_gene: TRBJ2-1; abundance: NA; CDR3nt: TGTGCCAGCAGTTTATCGTGGGCGGGACAGGGGAGTGAGCAGTTCTTC; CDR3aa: CASSLSWAGQGSEQFF
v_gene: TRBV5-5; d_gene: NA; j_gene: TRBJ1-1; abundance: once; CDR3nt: TGTGCCAGCAGCACGGGACTTCTAACCACTGAAGCTTTCTTT; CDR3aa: CASSTGLLTTEAFF
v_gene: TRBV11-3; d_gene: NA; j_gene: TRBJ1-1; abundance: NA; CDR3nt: TGTGCCAGCACGCGAGAGAACACTGAAGCTTTCTTT; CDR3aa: CASTRENTEAFF
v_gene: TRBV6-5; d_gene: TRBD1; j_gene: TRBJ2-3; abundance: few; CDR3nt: TGTGCCAGCAATACAGGGGGGAACACAGATACGCAGTATTTT; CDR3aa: CASNTGGNTDTQYF